Listed here are 19 T cell receptor beta chains from one sample, sequenced in a study of persistence of HIV-infected CD4 T cells. These receptors' targets are unknown. Cells were stimulated with overlapping HIV-1 Gag 15-mer peptides. CD4+ T cells upregulating both CD40 ligand and CD69 were sorted as responding cells. The immunoSEQ assay was version 4, run in survey mode. TCRdb keeps only in-frame clones here, not all; method: immunoSEQ multiplex PCR. The data show under 40,000 clones, approximately 66% seen once. Sample: CD4+ T cells sorted from PBMCs after approximately 19-hour stimulation, taken from a patient who received antiretroviral therapy. These receptors were collected from an adult man with HIV who was CMV-seropositive.

This chain connects TRBV28 to TRBJ1-2; D is unclear. The V end lost 3 bases, the J end lost 7 bases, and 9 bases lay between the germline ends. The germline V gene encodes CDR1 MDHEN and CDR2 SYDVKM. CDR3 size: 12 residues. CDR3 DNA: TGTGCCAGCAGTTTCGGAGGGTTTGGCTACACCTTC. Translated: CASSFGGFGYTF.

V usage is TRBV5-1 and J usage is TRBJ1-5; D is ambiguous. Trimming removed 3 bases at V and 0 bases at J, with 7 bases between. The CDR3 sequence is 14 residues long. The germline V gene encodes CDR1 SGHRS and CDR2 YFSETQ. The CDR3 here is CASSSDGSNQPQHF. CDR3 nucleotides: TGCGCCAGCAGCTCGGACGGTAGCAATCAGCCCCAGCATTTT.

The V and J genes are TRBV6-6 and TRBJ1-5; D ambiguous. CDR3 length: 15 residues. Germline CDR1 is MNHNY and CDR2 is SVGAGI (reference sequence). Trimming removed 4 bases from V and 3 bases from J, with 13 bases in between. CDR3: CASSLGLRYNQPQHF. The CDR3 DNA follows: TGTGCCAGCAGTTTAGGACTTAGGTACAATCAGCCCCAGCATTTT.

This clone was detected only a few times. V gene TRBV6-1 combines with J gene TRBJ1-5, with D unresolved. CDR3 size: 12 residues. V was pared by 2 bases and J by 8 bases, with 7 bases between. Germline-derived CDR1 and CDR2 are MNHNS and SASEGT. Here the CDR3 reads CASSESAKPQHF. CDR3 nucleotide sequence: TGTGCCAGCAGTGAAAGTGCGAAGCCCCAGCATTTT.

This clone was counted only a few times. The V call is TRBV3-1 (or the pseudogene TRBV3-2), the J call TRBJ1-6; 11 bases fit TRBD1. Germline V gives CDR1 LGHDT, CDR2 YNNKEL (reference sequence). V was pared by 5 bases and J by 10 bases, with 7 bases of the junction left unmatched. The CDR3 contains 15 residues. CDR3 nucleotides: TGTGCCAGCAGCTTTCGGACAGGGGGCCTATCACCCCTCCACTTT. Its protein is CASSFRTGGLSPLHF.

V gene TRBV6-6 combines with J gene TRBJ2-5; 11 positions match TRBD1. The CDR3 runs 15 residues. Germline CDR1 and CDR2: MNHNY and SVGAGI (reference sequence). Germline trimming cut 6 bases from V and 0 bases from J; bases unmatched to any gene: 3. The CDR3 DNA follows: TGTGCCAGCAGCCGGGACAGGGGGAACCAAGAGACCCAGTACTTC. It codes for CASSRDRGNQETQYF.

This clone has a single count. V usage is TRBV7-9 and J usage is TRBJ1-1; 8 bases map to TRBD1. The V gene end was trimmed by 5 bases and the J gene end by 1 base; junction bases not matched to a gene: 3. This CDR3 contains 14 residues. CDR1 SEHNR and CDR2 FQNEAQ come from the germline V gene (reference sequence). Here the CDR3 DNA reads TGTGCCAGCAGCCCCGGACAGGGGAACACTGAAGCTTTCTTT. This encodes CASSPGQGNTEAFF.

The CDR3 reads CATGGDPRGYTF. CDR3 DNA: TGTGCCACAGGCGGGGATCCCAGGGGCTACACCTTC. The chain links TRBV28 to TRBJ1-2; D not certain. The CDR3 runs to 12 residues. Trimming left V 10 bases short and J 8 bases short, with 17 bases between. The germline V gene has CDR1 MDHEN and CDR2 SYDVKM.

The chain carries TRBV12-3 or TRBV12-4 and TRBJ1-2; 9 bases agree with TRBD1. This CDR3 has 13 residues. With V trimmed by 7 bases and J by 7 bases, 7 bases remained unmatched. CDR3 protein: CASTLTGGVGYTF. The CDR3 bases are TGTGCCAGCACCCTAACAGGGGGCGTTGGCTACACCTTC.

The genes are TRBV6-5 and TRBJ1-2, with D possibly TRBD1 on 5 matching bases. The CDR3 has 15 amino acids. The ends were cut back, 4 bases at V and 0 bases at J, with 12 bases in the middle. The V gene's germline CDR1 is MNHEY and CDR2 SVGAGI. CDR3 nucleotide sequence: TGTGCCAGCAGTTTACAGGACCCCACTAACTATGGCTACACCTTC. It encodes CASSLQDPTNYGYTF.

A few counts support this clone. This sample also contains other DNA sequences that code for the same CDR3. J is TRBJ2-3 and V is TRBV6-4; 13 nucleotides agree with TRBD2. The V and J ends lost 6 bases and 2 bases, in that order; junction bases with no gene match: 5. Germline CDR1 is MRHNA and CDR2 is SNTAGT. The CDR3 extends over 16 amino acids. The CDR3 loop is CASSATSGGPTDTQYF. The CDR3 nucleotides read TGTGCCAGCAGCGCGACTAGCGGGGGGCCCACAGATACGCAGTATTTT.

J is TRBJ2-7 and V is TRBV7-9, with TRBD1 matching over 10 bases. The junction had 4 bases not matched to a gene; V was cut back by 5 bases and J by 3 bases. Germline lookup yields CDR1 SEHNR and CDR2 FQNEAQ (reference sequence). The CDR3 spans 14 residues. CDR3 bases: TGTGCCAGCAGCCCCGGGACAGGGGACTACGAGCAGTACTTC. Protein: CASSPGTGDYEQYF.

The rearrangement joins TRBV7-6 to TRBJ2-1; D may be TRBD2 (5 bases). The CDR3 has 16 residues. The V end was cut by 1 base, the J end by 2 bases, with 12 bases between. Germline V gene lookup returns CDR1 SGHVS and CDR2 FNYEAQ. CDR3 in amino acids: CASSLGAGGPYNEQFF. As DNA, the CDR3 is TGTGCCAGCAGCTTAGGCGCGGGTGGACCCTACAATGAGCAGTTCTTC.

This chain uses TRBV9 with TRBJ1-2, with a tentative D call TRBD1 (6 bases). Trimming removed 3 bases from V and 4 bases from J, with 19 bases in between. Germline V gives CDR1 SGDLS, CDR2 YYNGEE. The length of the CDR3 is 16 residues. The CDR3 sequence: CASSATRGGVTYGYTF. The CDR3 coding sequence is TGTGCCAGCAGCGCAACCCGAGGGGGGGTTACCTATGGCTACACCTTC.

The chain links TRBV6-5 to TRBJ1-4; D may be TRBD1 (6 bases). Trimming stripped 5 bases from V and 7 bases from J, with 17 bases between. This CDR3 comprises 15 residues. Looked up from germline, CDR1 is MNHEY and CDR2 is SVGAGI. CDR3 nucleotide sequence: TGTGCCAGCAGTCCACGCGGGGGCGAAGGTGAAAAACTGTTTTTT. Its translation is CASSPRGGEGEKLFF.

The DNA for the CDR3 is TGCGCCAGCAGCTTGGGTGGGAACTCCAGATCCGGGGAGCTGTTTTTT. The encoded protein is CASSLGGNSRSGELFF. The chain carries TRBV5-1 and TRBJ2-2; the D is unclear. Trimming took off 0 bases at V and 6 bases at J, with 15 bases between the two ends. The CDR3 is made up of 16 amino acids. The germline V gene has CDR1 SGHRS and CDR2 YFSETQ.

The V call is TRBV6-1, the J call TRBJ2-3; D tentatively reads TRBD1 or TRBD2 (5 bases each). Trimming removed 2 bases at V and 5 bases at J, with 20 bases between. Germline CDR1 is MNHNS and CDR2 is SASEGT. The CDR3 runs to 17 residues. The CDR3 here is CASSELIGGGARDTQYF. For the CDR3, the DNA is TGTGCCAGCAGTGAACTTATTGGGGGTGGTGCGAGAGATACGCAGTATTTT.

V is TRBV6-2 or TRBV6-3 and J is TRBJ1-6, with D possibly TRBD1 on 6 matching bases. V was shortened by 6 bases and J by 4 bases, with 16 bases between the two germline ends. This CDR3 has 16 amino acids. Germline values: CDR1 MNHEY, CDR2 SVGEGT. The DNA for the CDR3 is TGTGCCAGCAGCACTGGGGGGCAGATTTATAATTCACCCCTCCACTTT. The encoded protein is CASSTGGQIYNSPLHF.

The chain couples TRBV3-1 (or the pseudogene TRBV3-2) to TRBJ2-7; D is perhaps TRBD1 (5 bases). Deletions cut 0 bases from V and 1 base from J, with 7 bases between. The CDR3 loop spans 14 amino acids. Germline CDR1 and CDR2: LGHDT and YNNKEL (reference sequence). This CDR3 is CASSQDAGSYEQYF. In nucleotides, the CDR3 is TGTGCCAGCAGCCAAGATGCAGGGTCCTACGAGCAGTACTTC.